This T cell receptor beta chain was captured by sequencing in a study of low-dose radiotherapy and immunotherapy resistance in tumors (dated by TCRdb to between 2021 and 2024). At the level of the whole study: Patients in Cohort 1 were given 0.5 Gy per fraction every 2 weeks, and the prescribed total PTV dose was 6.5 Gy. Every two weeks, patients got intravenous cyclophosphamide at 200 mg/m2, given one day ahead of each radiation and immunotherapy administration. Trial participants were not randomized into treatment groups. In Cohort 2, 1 Gy per fraction was delivered every two weeks, for a total of 13 Gy over 26 weeks. Eight patients were included in the translational analysis, namely three from the first dose cohort plus the first five from the second dose cohort. Patients were given nivolumab as a 240 mg flat dose every two weeks and ipilimumab at 1 mg/kg every six weeks, with both drugs delivered intravenously. Aspirin 300 mg was taken orally once daily by patients for four cycles, starting on cycle 1 day 1.

This clonotype was detected only a few times. No cognate antigen has been identified for it. No base quality information exists; no much larger clone differs at one position. The time point label here, explained by the study, means: after trial treatment. The label giving this sample's treatment or condition can be read as: LDRT plus nivolumab, ipilimumab, low-dose cyclophosphamide and aspirin (RACIN trial). Donors were enrolled in RACIN, a single-arm phase I dose-escalation trial in which nivolumab, ipilimumab, aspirin, low-dose cyclophosphamide and low-dose radiotherapy were combined. Patients with advanced, TIL-negative solid tumors were considered eligible. From the cysteine through the phenylalanine, the CDR3 covers 14 amino acids. The DNA shown is the 42-base CDR3, in frame from base 1. The germline V gene yields MDHEN for CDR1 and SYDVKM for CDR2. At the junction V is shortened by 6 bases and J by 4 bases; bases outside the gene matches: 7.

Instrument used: Illumina HiSeq 2500. To make first-strand cDNA, Superscript III was used along with a set of TRAV- and TRBV-specific primers so that both the TCRalpha and TCRbeta chains were covered. TCRs were amplified for about 20 PCR cycles with Phusion, using a constant-region primer paired with the adapter attached to the V primers. Amplification of the isolated mRNA was done with the MessageAmp II aRNA Amplification Kit, which involved an approximately 15-hour in vitro transcription at 37 degrees C. The Dynabeads mRNA DIRECT Purification Kit was used to isolate mRNA for TCR sequencing. Indexed Illumina adapters were added in a second roughly 23-cycle Phusion PCR, and the resulting products were purified with AMPure XP beads. Per the original workflow: Using custom Perl scripts, TCR sequences that encoded the same protein were pooled, out-of-frame sequences were dropped, and the abundance of each clonotype was calculated. Any TCR sequence supported by only a single read was excluded from analysis. Among the metrics used to describe the repertoires were Shannon entropy, Gini index, clonality, richness, and the frequency of TCRs shared between repertoires. The public reads were run again by TCRdb, first through fastp at Q25 and then through MiXCR, and only productive beta chains were kept. Every entry covers one CDR3 protein and lists the most common genes and DNA from its rows. The V and J calls shown here were made by TCRdb, not taken from the authors' results. This sample comprises tens of thousands of distinct CDR3 sequences, less than 20% of them detected only once. The top ten constitute 1.1% to 1.5% of the sample.

Sample: PBMCs, taken after low-dose radiotherapy plus immunotherapy. The sequence was collected from a male donor with prostate cancer. The sequence is built from TRBV28 and TRBJ2-7, with 9 bases aligning to TRBD1. The nucleotides are TGTGCCAGCAGCGGAGGACAGGGGAGGTACGAGCAGTACTTC. Its protein reads: CASSGGQGRYEQYF.